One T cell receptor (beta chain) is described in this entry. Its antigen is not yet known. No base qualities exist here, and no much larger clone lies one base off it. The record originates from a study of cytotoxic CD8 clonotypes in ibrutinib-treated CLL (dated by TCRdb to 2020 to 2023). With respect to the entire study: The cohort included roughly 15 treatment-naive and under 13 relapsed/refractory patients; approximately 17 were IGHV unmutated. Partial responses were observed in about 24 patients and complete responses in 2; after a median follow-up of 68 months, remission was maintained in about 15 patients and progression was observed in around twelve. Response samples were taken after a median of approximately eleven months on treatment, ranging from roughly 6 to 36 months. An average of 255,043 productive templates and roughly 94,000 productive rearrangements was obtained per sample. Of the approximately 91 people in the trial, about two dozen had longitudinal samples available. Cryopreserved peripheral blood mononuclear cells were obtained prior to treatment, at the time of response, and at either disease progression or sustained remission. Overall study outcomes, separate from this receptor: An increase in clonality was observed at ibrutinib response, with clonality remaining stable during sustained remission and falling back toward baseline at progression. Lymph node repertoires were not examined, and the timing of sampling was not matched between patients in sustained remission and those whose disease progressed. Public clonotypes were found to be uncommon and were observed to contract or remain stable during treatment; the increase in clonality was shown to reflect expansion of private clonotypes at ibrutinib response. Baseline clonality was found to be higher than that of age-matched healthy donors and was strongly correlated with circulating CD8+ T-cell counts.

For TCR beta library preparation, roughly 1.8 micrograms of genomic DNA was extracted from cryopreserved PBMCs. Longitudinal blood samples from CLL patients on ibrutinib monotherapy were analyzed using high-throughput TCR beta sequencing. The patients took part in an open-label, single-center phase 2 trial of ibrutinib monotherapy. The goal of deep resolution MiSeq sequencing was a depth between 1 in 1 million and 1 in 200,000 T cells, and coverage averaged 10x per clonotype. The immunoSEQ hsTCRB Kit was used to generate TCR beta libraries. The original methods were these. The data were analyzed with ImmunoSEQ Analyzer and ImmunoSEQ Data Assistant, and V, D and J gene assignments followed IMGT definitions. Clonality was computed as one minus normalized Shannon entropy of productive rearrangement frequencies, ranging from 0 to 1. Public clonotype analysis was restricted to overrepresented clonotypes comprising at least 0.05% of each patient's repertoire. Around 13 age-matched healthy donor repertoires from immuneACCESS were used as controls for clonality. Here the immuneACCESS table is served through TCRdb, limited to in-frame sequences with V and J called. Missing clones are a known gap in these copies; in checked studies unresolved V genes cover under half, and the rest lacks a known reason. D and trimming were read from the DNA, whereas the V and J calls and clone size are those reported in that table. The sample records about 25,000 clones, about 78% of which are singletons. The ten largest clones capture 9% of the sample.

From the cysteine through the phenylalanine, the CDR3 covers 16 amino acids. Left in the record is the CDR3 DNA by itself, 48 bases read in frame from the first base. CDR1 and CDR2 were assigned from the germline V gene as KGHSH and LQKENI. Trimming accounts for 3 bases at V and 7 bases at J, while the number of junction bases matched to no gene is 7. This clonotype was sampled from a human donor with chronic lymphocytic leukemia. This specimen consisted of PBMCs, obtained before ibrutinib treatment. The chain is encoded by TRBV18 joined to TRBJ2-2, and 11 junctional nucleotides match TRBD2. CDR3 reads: CASSPGTSGQLGELFF. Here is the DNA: TGTGCCAGCTCACCGGGGACTAGCGGACAGCTCGGGGAGCTGTTTTTT. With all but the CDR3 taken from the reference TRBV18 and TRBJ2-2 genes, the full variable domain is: NAGVMQNPRHLVRRRGQEARLRCSPMKGHSHVYWYRQLPEEGLKFMVYLQKENIIDESGMPKERFSAEFPKEGPSILRIQQVVRGDSAAYFCASSPGTSGQLGELFFGEGSRLTVL.